These 8 T cell receptor beta chains share one sample of origin, sequenced in a study of spatial heterogeneity in lung cancer. The time point is: sample taken at primary tumor resection. One entry per CDR3 protein, called by TCRdb with MiXCR from the 5' RACE reads. The sample records about 78,000 distinct CDR3 sequences, 8% being singletons. Specimen: PBMCs, collected at surgery. The source of these receptors is a male donor with early-stage non-small cell lung cancer.

Many counts were recorded for this clonotype. This sequence joins TRBV30 and TRBJ2-3; the D is unclear. Germline V CDR1 and CDR2: GTSNPN, SVGIG (reference sequence). The V end was cut by 2 bases, the J end by 1 base, with 13 bases between. The CDR3 has 15 residues. In DNA form, the CDR3 reads TGTGCCTGGAGTCCCCCAGGCCACCGCACAGATACGCAGTATTTT. Protein product: CAWSPPGHRTDTQYF. The complete variable domain, with remaining parts taken from reference TRBV30 and TRBJ2-3, reads SQTIHQWPATLVQPVGSPLSLECTVEGTSNPNLYWYRQAAGRGLQLLFYSVGIGQISSEVPQNLSASRPQDRQFILSSKKLLLSDSGFYLCAWSPPGHRTDTQYFGPGTRLTVL.

This clonotype was counted ten times or more. This chain joins TRBV5-6 and TRBJ2-6; 8 bases match TRBD1. This CDR3 region has 18 residues. Germline lookup yields CDR1 SGHDT and CDR2 YYEEEE. V shed 1 base, J shed 0 bases, and the junction held 6 bases outside the gene matches. The CDR3 nucleotides are TGTGCCAGCAGCTTGCCAGGGGGCTGGAGCTCTGGGGCCAACGTCCTGACTTTC. It is translated as CASSLPGGWSSGANVLTF. The full variable domain, rest sourced from reference TRBV5-6 and TRBJ2-6, is DAGVTQSPTHLIKTRGQQVTLRCSPKSGHDTVSWYQQALGQGPQFIFQYYEEEERQRGNFPDRFSGHQFPNYSSELNVNALLLGDSALYLCASSLPGGWSSGANVLTFGAGSRLTVL.

This clonotype is medium-sized within its sample. The CDR3 sequence is CASSLDGPYGYTF. DNA of the CDR3: TGTGCCAGCAGCTTGGACGGACCCTATGGCTACACCTTC. This chain uses TRBV5-6 with TRBJ1-2; D not resolved. This CDR3 comprises 13 residues. CDR1 and CDR2 (germline): SGHDT, YYEEEE. The germline V and J ends were trimmed by 0 bases and 4 bases, with 7 bases remaining between them.

The gene calls are TRBV5-6 and TRBJ1-1, with D unresolved. Trimming took off 4 bases at V and 6 bases at J, with 10 bases between the two ends. Germline V lookup: CDR1 SGHDT, CDR2 YYEEEE. This CDR3 region has 12 residues. Written as DNA, the CDR3 is TGTGCCAGCAGCCCTCGTTGGGCTGAAGCTTTCTTT. Translation gives CASSPRWAEAFF.

This clonotype was seen many times. This chain joins TRBV6-1 and TRBJ2-6, with D hard to call. The V and J ends lost 8 bases and 0 bases respectively, with 11 bases between them. Germline V gene sequence: CDR1 MNHNS, CDR2 SASEGT. This CDR3 has 15 amino acids. The CDR3 sequence: CASGQRSSGANVLTF. The CDR3 bases are TGTGCCAGCGGGCAGAGGAGCTCTGGGGCCAACGTCCTGACTTTC.

This clonotype was counted many times. The chain uses TRBV29-1 and TRBJ2-6; D unclear. This CDR3 is built from 12 residues. CDR1 is SQVTM and CDR2 is ANQGSEA in the germline V gene. Between the trimmed V and J ends, which lost 6 bases and 2 bases, there was a span of 5 bases. The CDR3 loop reads CSVDTGANVLTF. CDR3 in DNA: TGCAGCGTGGATACTGGGGCCAACGTCCTGACTTTC.

DNA for the CDR3: TGTGCCAGCAGTTTATCCGGCCGGAGGGAGAGCTCCTACGAGCAGTACTTC. Translating gives CASSLSGRRESSYEQYF. The V and J genes are TRBV27 and TRBJ2-7; D is perhaps TRBD2 (6 bases). The ends were cut back, 0 bases at V and 0 bases at J, with 15 bases in the middle. Germline V CDR1 and CDR2: MNHEY, SMNVEV (reference sequence). CDR3 size: 17 residues.

This clonotype was recorded many times. The gene calls are TRBV7-9 and TRBJ2-1; D might be TRBD2 (7 bases). This CDR3 contains 15 residues. Germline CDR1 SEHNR, CDR2 FQNEAQ (reference sequence). Trimming pared 5 bases from V and 3 bases from J, leaving 14 bases between. DNA of the CDR3: TGTGCCAGCAGCCCCGAGGGGGGGCGCTACAATGAGCAGTTCTTC. This codes for CASSPEGGRYNEQFF.